Shown below are 2 T cell receptor beta chains from a single sample sequenced in a study of CD8+ T cells in alopecia areata. Extracted RNA was reverse transcribed, and the resulting cDNA served as sequencing template. Libraries were prepared by immunoSEQ multiplex PCR; TCRdb keeps only in-frame clonotypes and omits some of them. This table holds some 100,000 clones, around 47% found once. Treatment meaning: oral pan-JAK inhibitor, 5-10 mg twice daily. This specimen was CD8+ T cells sorted from blood, taken at week 24, from a patient treated with tofacitinib. The receptors stem from a human donor with alopecia areata.

The chain has TRBV27 and TRBJ2-7; 9 bases are shared with TRBD1. This CDR3 is built from 12 residues. With V trimmed by 9 bases and J by 5 bases, 5 bases remained unmatched. CDR1 MNHEY and CDR2 SMNVEV come from the germline V gene (reference sequence). The CDR3 nucleotides are TGTGCCAGTGTGGACAGGGGTAACGAGCAGTACTTC. It yields the protein CASVDRGNEQYF.

In its sample, this clone was seen a few times. This chain joins TRBV29-1 and TRBJ2-7; the match to TRBD2 covers 9 bases. The CDR3 totals 12 residues. Germline CDR1 and CDR2: SQVTM and ANQGSEA. Germline trimming cut 4 bases from V and 3 bases from J; bases unmatched to any gene: 1. DNA for the CDR3: TGCAGCGTTGGGACTAGCGACTACGAGCAGTACTTC. Amino acids: CSVGTSDYEQYF.